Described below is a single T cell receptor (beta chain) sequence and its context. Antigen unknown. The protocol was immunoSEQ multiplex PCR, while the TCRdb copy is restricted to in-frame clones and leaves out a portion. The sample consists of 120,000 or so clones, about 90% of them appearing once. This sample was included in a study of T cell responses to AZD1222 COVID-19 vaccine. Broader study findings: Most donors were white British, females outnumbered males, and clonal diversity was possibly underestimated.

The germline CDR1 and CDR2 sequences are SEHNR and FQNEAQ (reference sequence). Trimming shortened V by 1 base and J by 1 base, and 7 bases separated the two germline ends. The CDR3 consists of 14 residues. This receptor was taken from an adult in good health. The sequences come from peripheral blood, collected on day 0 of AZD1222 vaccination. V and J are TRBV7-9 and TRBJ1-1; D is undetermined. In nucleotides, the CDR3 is TGTGCCAGCAGCTTAGGCTCAGCGAACACTGAAGCTTTCTTT. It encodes CASSLGSANTEAFF. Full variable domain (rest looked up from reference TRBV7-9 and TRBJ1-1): DTGVSQNPRHKITKRGQNVTFRCDPISEHNRLYWYRQTLGQGPEFLTYFQNEAQLEKSRLLSDRFSAERPKGSFSTLEIQRTEQGDSAMYLCASSLGSANTEAFFGQGTRLTVV.